This TCR beta chain originates from a study of shared T cell receptors in the human thymus. V dropped 3 bases and J dropped 4 bases, with 7 bases sitting between them. The germline gives CDR1 SGHDT, CDR2 YYEEEE. This CDR3 is built from 12 residues. Only in-frame clones appear in the TCRdb table, and some are missing; sequencing was by immunoSEQ multiplex PCR. The sample includes more than 550,000 clones, 87% seen only once; the top ten take over 0.008%. These data also featured in a second study, about human thymus T cells.

The sequence was obtained from a boy under three years old with a congenital heart defect. Material for sequencing was thymocytes. The chain employs TRBV5-6 and TRBJ1-2; possible D gene TRBD1, 5 bases. In nucleotides, the CDR3 is TGTGCCAGCAGCTGGCAGGGCTATGGCTACACCTTC. Amino acids: CASSWQGYGYTF.